This T cell receptor beta chain was captured by sequencing in a study of T cell changes during pregnancy in multiple sclerosis. Germline CDR1 is GTSNPN and CDR2 is SVGIG (reference sequence). The CDR3 consists of 16 residues. The trim removed 3 bases at V and 2 bases at J, leaving 13 bases unmatched. The data were produced by immunoSEQ multiplex PCR, yet TCRdb's version contains in-frame clones alone and is incomplete. This sample has 40,000 to 60,000 clones, with 94% found just once. Sample: CD8+ T cells from peripheral blood mononuclear cells, taken before pregnancy. The chain carries TRBV30 and TRBJ2-7; 7 positions match TRBD1. This clonotype was sampled from a female donor with multiple sclerosis, enrolled in a pregnancy study. The CDR3 is CAWSFLTGTVPYEQYF. CDR3 DNA: TGTGCCTGGAGCTTTTTGACGGGGACAGTTCCCTACGAGCAGTACTTC.